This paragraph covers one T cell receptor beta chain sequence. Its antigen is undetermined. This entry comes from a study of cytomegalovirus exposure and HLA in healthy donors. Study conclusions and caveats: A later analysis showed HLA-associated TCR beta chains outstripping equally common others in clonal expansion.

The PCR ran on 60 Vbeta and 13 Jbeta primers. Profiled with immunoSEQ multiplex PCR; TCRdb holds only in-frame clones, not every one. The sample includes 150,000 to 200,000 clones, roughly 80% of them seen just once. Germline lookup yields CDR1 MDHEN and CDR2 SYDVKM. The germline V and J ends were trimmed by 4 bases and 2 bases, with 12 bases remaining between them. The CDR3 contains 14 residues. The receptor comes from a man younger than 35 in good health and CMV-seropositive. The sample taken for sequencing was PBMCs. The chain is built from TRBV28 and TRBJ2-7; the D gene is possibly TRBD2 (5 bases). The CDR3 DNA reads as TGTGCCAGCAGTTGGCCAGCGGCAACCTACGAGCAGTACTTC. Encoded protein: CASSWPAATYEQYF.